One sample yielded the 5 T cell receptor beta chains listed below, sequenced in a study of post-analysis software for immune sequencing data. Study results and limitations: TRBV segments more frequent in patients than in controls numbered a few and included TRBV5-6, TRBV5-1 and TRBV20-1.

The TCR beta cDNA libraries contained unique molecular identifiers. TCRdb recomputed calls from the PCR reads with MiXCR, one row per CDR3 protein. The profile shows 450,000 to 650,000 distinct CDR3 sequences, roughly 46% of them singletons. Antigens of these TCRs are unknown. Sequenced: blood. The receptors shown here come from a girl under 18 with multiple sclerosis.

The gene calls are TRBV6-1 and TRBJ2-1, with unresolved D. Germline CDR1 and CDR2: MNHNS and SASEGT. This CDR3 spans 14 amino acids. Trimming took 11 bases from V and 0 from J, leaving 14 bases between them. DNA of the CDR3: TGTGCCCTTTCCCTTAAACACTCCTACAATGAGCAGTTCTTC. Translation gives CALSLKHSYNEQFF.

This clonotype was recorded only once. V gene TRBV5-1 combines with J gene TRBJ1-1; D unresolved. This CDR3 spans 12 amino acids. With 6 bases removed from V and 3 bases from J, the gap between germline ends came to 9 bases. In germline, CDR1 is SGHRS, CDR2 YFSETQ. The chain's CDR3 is CASKEADTEAFF. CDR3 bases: TGCGCCAGCAAGGAGGCCGACACTGAAGCTTTCTTT.

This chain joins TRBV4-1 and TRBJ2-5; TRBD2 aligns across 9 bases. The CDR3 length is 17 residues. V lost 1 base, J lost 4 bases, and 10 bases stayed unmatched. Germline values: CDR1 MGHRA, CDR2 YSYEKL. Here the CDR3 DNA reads TGCGCCAGCAGCCAAGGGGGGCGGGAGGGCGTGCGAGAGACCCAGTACTTC. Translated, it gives CASSQGGREGVRETQYF.

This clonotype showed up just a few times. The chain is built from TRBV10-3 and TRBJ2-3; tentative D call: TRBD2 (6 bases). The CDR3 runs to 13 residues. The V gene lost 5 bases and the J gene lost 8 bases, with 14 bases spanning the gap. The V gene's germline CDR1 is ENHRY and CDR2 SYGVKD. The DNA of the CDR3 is TGTGCCATCAGTCAGGAGGCGGAGGGTACGCAGTATTTT. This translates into CAISQEAEGTQYF.

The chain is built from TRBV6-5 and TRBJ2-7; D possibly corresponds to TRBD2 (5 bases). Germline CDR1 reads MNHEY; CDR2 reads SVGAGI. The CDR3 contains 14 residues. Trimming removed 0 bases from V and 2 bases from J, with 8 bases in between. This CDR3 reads CASSYSILAYEQYF. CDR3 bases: TGTGCCAGCAGTTACTCGATACTAGCCTACGAGCAGTACTTC.